This T cell receptor beta chain derives from a study of T cells in Graves' hyperthyroidism and ophthalmopathy. This clonotype was detected ten times or more. The CDR3 is made up of 14 amino acids. J lost 4 bases, V lost 6 bases, and 7 bases had no gene match. What was amplified from RNA transcripts were TCR beta CDR3 regions. TCR CDR3 regions were first amplified by RT-PCR with HTBI primers. TCRdb reprocessed the multiplex PCR reads with MiXCR, giving one entry per CDR3 protein. The profile shows over 350,000 distinct CDR3 sequences, more than 13% of them singletons. Input material: blood. This sequence joins TRBV12-3 or TRBV12-4 and TRBJ2-7, with 9 bases identical to TRBD1. The receptor's source is a man in his fifties or sixties with Graves' ophthalmopathy. This CDR3 reads CASREQGAAYEQYF. As DNA, the CDR3 is TGTGCCAGCAGGGAACAGGGGGCTGCTTACGAGCAGTACTTC.